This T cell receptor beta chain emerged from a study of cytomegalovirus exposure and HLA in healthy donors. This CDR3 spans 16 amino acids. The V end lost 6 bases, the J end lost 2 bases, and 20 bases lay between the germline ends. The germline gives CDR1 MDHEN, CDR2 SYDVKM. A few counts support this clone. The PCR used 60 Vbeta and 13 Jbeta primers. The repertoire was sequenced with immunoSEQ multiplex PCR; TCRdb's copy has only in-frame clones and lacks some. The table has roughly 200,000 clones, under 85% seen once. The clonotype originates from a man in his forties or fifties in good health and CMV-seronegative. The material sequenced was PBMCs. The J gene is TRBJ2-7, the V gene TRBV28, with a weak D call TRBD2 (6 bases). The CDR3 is CASRFGGSGGAYEQYF. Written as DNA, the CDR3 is TGTGCCAGCAGGTTTGGGGGGAGCGGAGGAGCCTACGAGCAGTACTTC. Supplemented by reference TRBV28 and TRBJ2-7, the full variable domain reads DVKVTQSSRYLVKRTGEKVFLECVQDMDHENMFWYRQDPGLGLRLIYFSYDVKMKEKGDIPEGYSVSREKKERFSLILESASTNQTSMYLCASRFGGSGGAYEQYFGPGTRLTVT.